This T cell receptor (beta chain) was sequenced in a study of human T cells and chemical hapten exposure. Overall study findings and caveats: TCRs whose frequency exceeded 1 in 1000 remained the same following DPC sensitization.

Germline V gives CDR1 ENHRY, CDR2 SYGVKD. The junction had 8 bases not matched to a gene; V was cut back by 6 bases and J by 6 bases. This CDR3 region has 14 residues. Individual cDNA molecules had unique molecular identifiers attached to them by the library. Using its own MiXCR run on the RACE reads, TCRdb lists one record per CDR3 protein. Of under 200,000 distinct CDR3 sequences listed, around a quarter are singletons. As for time point: patch test 3, about 24 weeks after DPC sensitization. The treatment is: therapeutic diphenylcyclopropenone sensitization with weekly scalp DPC. Patients had alopecia, were aged 18 to 70, and were not pregnant. Of note for this clonotype: Its target is not known.

Sample: whole blood, taken in connection with sensitization to the hapten diphenylcyclopropenone (DPC). The clonotype comes from a woman under 30 with alopecia areata. Some clones in this sample may be carry-over from other donors' samples. This chain uses TRBV10-3 with TRBJ1-3; 7 nucleotides line up with TRBD1. CDR3: CAISDRAALNTIYF. CDR3 bases: TGTGCCATCAGCGACAGGGCCGCCTTAAACACCATATATTTT.